Listed below are T cell receptor beta chains from one sample, sequenced in a study of CD8+ T cells in alopecia areata. The assay was immunoSEQ multiplex PCR, and TCRdb's table has in-frame clones only and misses some. The data show 190,000 or so clones, roughly 53% seen once. The specimen was CD8+ T cells sorted from blood, collected at week 24, from a patient treated with tofacitinib. The receptors were sampled from a human donor with alopecia areata. Each CDR3 is given with its conserved first and last residue. Fields, in order: J gene, clone size, D gene, V gene, CDR3 protein, CDR3 DNA. The D gene is left open where the match is weak. The size field is filled for only some rows; it gives once, few, many or a size class.

TRBJ1-2 | . | . | TRBV27 | CASSGGIANYGYTF | TGTGCCAGCAGTGGGGGTATAGCTAACTATGGCTACACCTTC
TRBJ1-2 | . | TRBD1 | TRBV2 | CASSYGQGFGGYTF | TGTGCCAGCAGTTACGGACAGGGCTTTGGTGGCTACACCTTC
TRBJ2-1 | . | TRBD1 | TRBV9 | CASSAGGEQFF | TGTGCCAGCAGCGCAGGGGGTGAGCAGTTCTTC
TRBJ1-5 | once | . | TRBV2 | CASEGQGDQPQHF | TGTGCCAGCGAAGGGCAGGGCGATCAGCCCCAGCATTTT
TRBJ1-1 | few | . | TRBV10-2 | CASSESTRAVSTEAFF | TGCGCCAGCAGTGAGTCAACGAGGGCCGTGAGTACTGAAGCTTTCTTT
TRBJ1-1 | . | TRBD1 | TRBV12-5 | CASGTGTGGLNTEAFF | TGTGCTAGTGGAACCGGGACAGGGGGCCTGAACACTGAAGCTTTCTTT
TRBJ2-4 | few | TRBD2 | TRBV29-1 | CSVGTSGVDIQYF | TGCAGCGTTGGGACTAGCGGGGTCGACATTCAGTACTTC
TRBJ1-2 | . | . | TRBV13 | CASSPALGQNYGYTF | TGTGCCAGCAGCCCCGCCCTCGGGCAGAACTATGGCTACACCTTC
TRBJ1-1 | . | . | TRBV30 | CAWTWTPRLNEAFF | TGTGCCTGGACTTGGACCCCTCGATTAAACGAAGCTTTCTTT
TRBJ1-5 | . | . | TRBV12-5 | CASGLYQGPNQPQHF | TGTGCTAGTGGTTTGTATCAGGGACCCAATCAGCCCCAGCATTTT
TRBJ1-5 | many | TRBD1 | TRBV5-6 | CASSLLDRAGQPQHF | TGTGCCAGCAGCTTGCTCGACAGGGCGGGTCAGCCCCAGCATTTT
TRBJ2-3 | few | TRBD1 | TRBV7-2 | CASSLSQGARGRYF | TGTGCCAGCAGCTTGTCTCAGGGGGCGCGAGGACGGTATTTT
TRBJ2-5 | . | . | TRBV5-1 | CASSSNYREETQYF | TGCGCCAGCAGCTCAAACTACAGGGAAGAGACCCAGTACTTC
TRBJ2-2 | . | TRBD2 | TRBV11-1 | CASSSLSGGLPGELFF | TGTGCCAGCAGCTCCCTTAGCGGGGGTCTCCCCGGGGAGCTGTTTTTT
TRBJ1-6 | . | . | TRBV19 | CASSIILQGNSPLHF | TGTGCCAGTAGTATTATTTTGCAGGGAAATTCACCCCTCCACTTT
TRBJ1-4 | few | . | TRBV7-2 | CASSLRQVEWTNEKLFF | TGTGCCAGCAGCCTGCGACAGGTTGAATGGACTAATGAAAAACTGTTTTTT
TRBJ2-3 | . | TRBD2 | TRBV9 | CASSPGGENTQYF | TGTGCCAGCAGCCCCGGGGGGGAAAATACGCAGTATTTT
TRBJ1-1 | . | . | TRBV29-1 | CSVESGWGAEAFF | TGCAGCGTTGAATCGGGGTGGGGCGCTGAAGCTTTCTTT
TRBJ1-2 | few | . | TRBV6-5 | CASSYSRGDNYGYTF | TGTGCCAGCAGTTACTCGAGGGGGGATAACTATGGCTACACCTTC
TRBJ1-2 | . | TRBD1 | TRBV6-1 | CASGWDRETYGYTF | TGTGCCAGCGGGTGGGACAGGGAGACCTATGGCTACACCTTC
TRBJ2-5 | . | . | TRBV7-9 | CASERIETQYF | TGTGCCAGCGAGCGGATCGAGACCCAGTACTTC
TRBJ1-2 | . | . | TRBV27 | CAGKGTGQPNYGYTF | TGTGCCGGCAAGGGAACAGGACAGCCGAACTATGGCTACACCTTC
TRBJ2-1 | . | TRBD2 | TRBV11-2 | CASSLSPSGGDNEQFF | TGTGCCAGCAGCTTATCCCCTAGCGGGGGTGACAATGAGCAGTTCTTC
TRBJ2-7 | . | TRBD1 | TRBV30 | CAWSGDRVAYEQYF | TGTGCCTGGAGTGGGGACAGGGTTGCGTACGAGCAGTACTTC
TRBJ2-1 | once | . | TRBV27 | CASSIRSEQFF | TGTGCCAGCAGCATCCGAAGTGAGCAGTTCTTC
TRBJ1-5 | few | . | TRBV27 | CASRQGLSNQPQHF | TGTGCCAGCAGACAGGGTTTGAGCAATCAGCCCCAGCATTTT
TRBJ2-1 | . | . | TRBV29-1 | CSVGARGRSGEQFF | TGCAGCGTTGGGGCCCGAGGCAGGTCCGGTGAGCAGTTCTTC
TRBJ2-7 | once | . | TRBV29-1 | CSVEDRTYEQYF | TGCAGCGTCGAGGACAGAACCTACGAGCAGTACTTC
TRBJ2-2 | few | . | TRBV5-6 | CASSFGTGELFF | TGTGCCAGCAGCTTTGGGACCGGGGAGCTGTTTTTT
TRBJ1-1 | . | . | TRBV13 | CASSMGRSTEAFF | TGTGCCAGCAGCATGGGACGGAGCACTGAAGCTTTCTTT
TRBJ1-2 | . | TRBD1 | TRBV19 | CASRTGRVRGYTF | TGTGCCAGCCGGACAGGGCGTGTGCGTGGCTACACCTTC
TRBJ2-3 | few | . | TRBV4-2 | CASSQVALANGRTDTQYF | TGTGCCAGCAGCCAAGTGGCACTAGCTAACGGAAGAACAGATACGCAGTATTTT
TRBJ1-2 | . | . | TRBV19 | CASSVSPSGTYGYTF | TGTGCCAGTAGTGTAAGCCCTTCAGGGACCTATGGCTACACCTTC
TRBJ2-3 | . | . | TRBV6-6 | CASSFSGPTDTQYF | TGTGCCAGCAGTTTTTCGGGCCCCACAGATACGCAGTATTTT
TRBJ2-3 | once | . | TRBV7-2 | CASSFFSTDTQYF | TGTGCCAGCAGCTTCTTTAGCACAGATACGCAGTATTTT
TRBJ1-1 | few | . | TRBV7-9 | CAGREDGGTEAFF | TGTGCCGGGAGAGAGGATGGGGGAACTGAAGCTTTCTTT
TRBJ1-2 | . | . | TRBV7-9 | CASSLAVVEGPGF | TGTGCCAGCAGCTTAGCGGTGGTCGAAGGACCAGGCTTC
TRBJ1-2 | . | . | TRBV9 | CASSSFTGYTF | TGTGCCAGCAGCTCATTCACCGGCTACACCTTC
TRBJ2-3 | few | TRBD1 | TRBV30 | CALLNPTGDGDTQYF | TGTGCCCTGTTAAACCCGACAGGGGACGGAGATACGCAGTATTTT
TRBJ1-2 | . | TRBD1 | TRBV18 | CASSPPGQTYGYTF | TGTGCCAGCTCACCTCCGGGACAGACTTATGGCTACACCTTC
TRBJ2-1 | few | TRBD1 | TRBV7-8 | CASSPGTERNEQFF | TGTGCCAGCAGCCCCGGGACAGAAAGGAATGAGCAGTTCTTC
TRBJ2-2 | few | . | TRBV19 | CASSIPPGYPGELFF | TGTGCCAGTAGTATACCGCCAGGGTACCCCGGGGAGCTGTTTTTT
TRBJ1-1 | . | TRBD1 | TRBV4-2 | CASSPRTGGWTEAFF | TGTGCCAGCAGCCCTCGGACAGGGGGCTGGACTGAAGCTTTCTTT
TRBJ2-2 | . | TRBD1 | TRBV7-9 | CASSQGDGELFF | TGTGCCAGCAGCCAGGGGGACGGGGAGCTGTTTTTT
TRBJ1-5 | . | . | TRBV19 | CASTFQRGQPQHF | TGTGCCAGTACCTTTCAGCGGGGGCAGCCCCAGCATTTT
TRBJ2-1 | . | . | TRBV25-1 | CANTGLHDHNEQFF | TGTGCCAATACGGGACTCCACGACCACAATGAGCAGTTCTTC
TRBJ2-7 | . | TRBD1 | TRBV11-2 | CASRRQGANEQYF | TGTGCCAGCAGACGACAGGGGGCGAACGAGCAGTACTTC
TRBJ2-3 | . | . | TRBV6-1 | CASSDLGSTDTQYF | TGTGCCAGCAGTGATCTGGGTAGCACAGATACGCAGTATTTT
TRBJ2-1 | . | . | TRBV5-6 | CASSLRAYNEQFF | TGTGCCAGCAGCTTGAGGGCCTACAATGAGCAGTTCTTC
TRBJ2-7 | few | TRBD1 | TRBV7-9 | CASSSRDRVYEQYF | TGTGCCAGCAGCTCCCGGGACAGGGTCTACGAGCAGTACTTC
TRBJ2-2 | few | TRBD2 | TRBV6-5 | CASSPVAGSTGELFF | TGTGCCAGCAGCCCAGTAGCGGGGAGCACCGGGGAGCTGTTTTTT
TRBJ1-1 | many | . | TRBV6-5 | CASSYSIGALNTEAFF | TGTGCCAGCAGTTACTCGATTGGGGCTTTGAACACTGAAGCTTTCTTT
TRBJ1-2 | . | . | TRBV30 | CAWSPSGPF | TGTGCCTGGAGTCCGTCCGGCCCCTTC
TRBJ2-7 | once | TRBD2 | TRBV30 | CAWSVGRGGEQYF | TGTGCCTGGAGTGTAGGAAGGGGAGGGGAGCAGTACTTC
TRBJ2-1 | few | . | TRBV27 | CASSFFRGRRDEQFF | TGTGCCAGCAGTTTTTTCCGGGGGCGGCGGGATGAGCAGTTCTTC
TRBJ2-7 | . | . | TRBV5-1 | CASSLTGSYEQYF | TGCGCCAGCAGCTTGACAGGGTCTTACGAGCAGTACTTC
TRBJ2-7 | few | TRBD1 | TRBV19 | CASSGTGGGEQYF | TGTGCCAGTAGTGGGACAGGGGGCGGCGAGCAGTACTTC
TRBJ2-2 | . | . | TRBV4-2 | CASSQDLGAGRTGELFF | TGTGCCAGCAGCCAAGATCTCGGGGCGGGGAGAACCGGGGAGCTGTTTTTT
TRBJ2-7 | . | TRBD2 | TRBV15 | CATSGSGGGYEQYF | TGTGCCACCAGCGGGAGCGGGGGGGGATACGAGCAGTACTTC
TRBJ1-2 | . | . | TRBV7-9 | CASSLVQLGESGYTF | TGTGCCAGCAGCTTAGTTCAATTGGGGGAGTCGGGCTACACCTTC